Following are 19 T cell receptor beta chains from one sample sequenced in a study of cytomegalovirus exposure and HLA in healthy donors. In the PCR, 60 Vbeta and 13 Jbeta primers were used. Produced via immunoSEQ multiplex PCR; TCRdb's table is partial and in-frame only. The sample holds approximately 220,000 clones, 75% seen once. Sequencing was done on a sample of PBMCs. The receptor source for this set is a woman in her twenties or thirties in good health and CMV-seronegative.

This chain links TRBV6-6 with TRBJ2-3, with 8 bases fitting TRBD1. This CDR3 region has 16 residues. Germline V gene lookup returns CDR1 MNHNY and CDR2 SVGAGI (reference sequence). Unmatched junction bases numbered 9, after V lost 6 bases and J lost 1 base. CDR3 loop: CASRIRQGLGTDTQYF. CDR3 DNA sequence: TGTGCCAGCAGGATACGACAGGGGTTGGGCACAGATACGCAGTATTTT.

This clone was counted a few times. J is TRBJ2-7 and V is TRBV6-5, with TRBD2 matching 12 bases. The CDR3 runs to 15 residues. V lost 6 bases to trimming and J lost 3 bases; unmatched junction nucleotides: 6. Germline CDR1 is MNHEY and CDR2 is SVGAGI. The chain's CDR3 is CASSPPTSGSYEQYF. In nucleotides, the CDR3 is TGTGCCAGCAGCCCACCGACTAGCGGGAGCTACGAGCAGTACTTC.

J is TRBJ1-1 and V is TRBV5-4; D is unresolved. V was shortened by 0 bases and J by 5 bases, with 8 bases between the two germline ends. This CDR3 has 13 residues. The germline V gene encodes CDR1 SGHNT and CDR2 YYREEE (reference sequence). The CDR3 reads CASSLVAETEAFF. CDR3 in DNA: TGTGCCAGCAGCTTGGTGGCAGAAACTGAAGCTTTCTTT.

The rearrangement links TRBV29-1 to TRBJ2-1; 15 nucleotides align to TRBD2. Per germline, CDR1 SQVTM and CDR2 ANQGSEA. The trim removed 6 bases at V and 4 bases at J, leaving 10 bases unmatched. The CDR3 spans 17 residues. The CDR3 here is CSVLGLAGGLRYNEQFF. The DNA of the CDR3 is TGCAGCGTCCTGGGACTAGCGGGAGGCCTTCGTTACAATGAGCAGTTCTTC.

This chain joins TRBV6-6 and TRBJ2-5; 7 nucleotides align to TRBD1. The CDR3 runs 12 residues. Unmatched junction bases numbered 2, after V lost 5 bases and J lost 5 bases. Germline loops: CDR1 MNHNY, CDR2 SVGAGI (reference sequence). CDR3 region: CASSTGEETQYF. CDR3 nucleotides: TGTGCCAGCAGTACAGGGGAGGAGACCCAGTACTTC.

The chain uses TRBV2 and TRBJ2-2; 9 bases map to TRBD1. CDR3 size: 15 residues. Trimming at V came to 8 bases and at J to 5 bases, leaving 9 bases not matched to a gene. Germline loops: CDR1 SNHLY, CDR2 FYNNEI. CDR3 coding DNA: TGTGCCAGCGATACAGGGGGCCGGGGTACCGGGGAGCTGTTTTTT. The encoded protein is CASDTGGRGTGELFF.

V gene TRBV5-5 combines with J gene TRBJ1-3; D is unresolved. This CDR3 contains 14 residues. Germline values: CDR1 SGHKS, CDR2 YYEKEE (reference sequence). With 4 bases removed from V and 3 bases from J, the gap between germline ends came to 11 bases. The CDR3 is CASSHGSLGNTIYF. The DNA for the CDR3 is TGTGCCAGCAGCCACGGGAGTCTTGGAAACACCATATATTTT.

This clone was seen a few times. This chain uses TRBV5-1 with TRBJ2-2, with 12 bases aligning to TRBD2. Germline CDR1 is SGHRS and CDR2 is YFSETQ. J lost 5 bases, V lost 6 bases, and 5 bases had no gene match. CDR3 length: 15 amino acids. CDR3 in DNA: TGCGCCAGCACGACCGGGACTAGCGGGACCGGGGAGCTGTTTTTT. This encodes CASTTGTSGTGELFF.

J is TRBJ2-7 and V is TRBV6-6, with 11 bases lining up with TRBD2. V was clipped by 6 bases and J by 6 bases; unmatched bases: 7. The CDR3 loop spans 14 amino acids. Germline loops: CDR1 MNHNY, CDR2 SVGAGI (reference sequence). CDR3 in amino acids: CASRGLAARTEQYF. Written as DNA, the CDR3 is TGTGCCAGCAGGGGACTAGCGGCGCGTACCGAGCAGTACTTC.

The CDR3 coding sequence is TGCGCCAGCAGCCAAGATGCGGTTCTTTCCTACGAGCAGTACTTC. This codes for CASSQDAVLSYEQYF. The chain employs TRBV4-1 and TRBJ2-7; D remains ambiguous. The CDR3 is 15 residues long. Deletions cut 0 bases from V and 1 base from J, with 10 bases between. CDR1 and CDR2 from the germline V gene are MGHRA and YSYEKL.

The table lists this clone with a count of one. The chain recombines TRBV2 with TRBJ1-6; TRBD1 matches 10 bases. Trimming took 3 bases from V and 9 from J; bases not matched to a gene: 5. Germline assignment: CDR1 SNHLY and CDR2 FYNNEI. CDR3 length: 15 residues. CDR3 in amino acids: CASSEDRGFGSPLHF. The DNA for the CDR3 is TGTGCCAGCAGTGAGGACAGGGGGTTTGGTTCACCCCTCCACTTT.

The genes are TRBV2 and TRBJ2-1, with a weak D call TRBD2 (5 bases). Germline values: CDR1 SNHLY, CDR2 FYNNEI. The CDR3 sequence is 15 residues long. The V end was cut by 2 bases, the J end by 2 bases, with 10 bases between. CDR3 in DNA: TGTGCCAGCAGTGAATTTCTAGCCCCCTACAATGAGCAGTTCTTC. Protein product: CASSEFLAPYNEQFF.

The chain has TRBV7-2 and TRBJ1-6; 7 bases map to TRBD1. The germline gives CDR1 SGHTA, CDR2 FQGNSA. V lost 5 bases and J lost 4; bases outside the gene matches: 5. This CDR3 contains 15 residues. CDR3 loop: CASSNNRGYNSPLHF. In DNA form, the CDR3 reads TGTGCCAGCAGCAACAACAGGGGATATAATTCACCCCTCCACTTT.

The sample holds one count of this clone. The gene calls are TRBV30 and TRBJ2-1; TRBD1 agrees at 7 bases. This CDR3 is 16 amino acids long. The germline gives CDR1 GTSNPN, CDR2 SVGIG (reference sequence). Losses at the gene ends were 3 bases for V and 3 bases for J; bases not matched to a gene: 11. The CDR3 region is CAWSDRDGRIYNEQFF. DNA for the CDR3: TGTGCCTGGAGCGACAGGGACGGACGAATCTACAATGAGCAGTTCTTC.

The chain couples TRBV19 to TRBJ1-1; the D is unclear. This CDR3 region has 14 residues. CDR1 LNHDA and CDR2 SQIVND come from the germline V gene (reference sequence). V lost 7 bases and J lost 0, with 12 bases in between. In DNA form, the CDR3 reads TGTGCCAGTACGGTAGCAACCATGAACACTGAAGCTTTCTTT. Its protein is CASTVATMNTEAFF.

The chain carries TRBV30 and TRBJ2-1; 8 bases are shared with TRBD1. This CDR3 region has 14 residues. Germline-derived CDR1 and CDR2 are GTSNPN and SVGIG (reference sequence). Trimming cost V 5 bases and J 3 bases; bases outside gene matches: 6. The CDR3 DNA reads TGTGCCTGGGGTGGACAGGGCAGCTACAATGAGCAGTTCTTC. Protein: CAWGGQGSYNEQFF.

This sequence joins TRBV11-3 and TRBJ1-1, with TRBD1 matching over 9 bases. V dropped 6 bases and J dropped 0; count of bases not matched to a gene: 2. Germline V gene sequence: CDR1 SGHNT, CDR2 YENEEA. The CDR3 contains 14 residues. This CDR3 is CASRQGALNTEAFF. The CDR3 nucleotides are TGTGCCAGCAGACAGGGGGCTTTGAACACTGAAGCTTTCTTT. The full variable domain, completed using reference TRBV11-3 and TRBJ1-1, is EAGVVQSPRYKIIEKKQPVAFWCNPISGHNTLYWYLQNLGQGPELLIRYENEEAVDDSQLPKDRFSAERLKGVDSTLKIQPAELGDSAVYLCASRQGALNTEAFFGQGTRLTVV.

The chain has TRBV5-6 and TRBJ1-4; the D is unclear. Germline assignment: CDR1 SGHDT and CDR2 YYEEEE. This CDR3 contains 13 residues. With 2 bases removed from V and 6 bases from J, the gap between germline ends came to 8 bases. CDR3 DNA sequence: TGTGCCAGCAGCTTTACAGCCTATGAAAAACTGTTTTTT. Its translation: CASSFTAYEKLFF.

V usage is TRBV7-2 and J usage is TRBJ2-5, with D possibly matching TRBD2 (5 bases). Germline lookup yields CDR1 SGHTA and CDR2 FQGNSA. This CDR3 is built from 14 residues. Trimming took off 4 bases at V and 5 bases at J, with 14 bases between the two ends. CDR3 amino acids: CASSSRGGEETQYF. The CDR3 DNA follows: TGTGCCAGCAGCTCCCGTGGAGGTGAGGAGACCCAGTACTTC.